The 10 T cell receptor beta chains reported below all come from one sample, sequenced in a study of tumor and adjacent non-tumor tissue in lung cancer (dated by TCRdb to 2016 to 2018). To prepare the library, multiplex PCR was applied. Data came from an Illumina HiSeq 2500. TCRbeta libraries were constructed through three rounds of nested PCR with primers (Table S4) according to protocols modified from ARM-PCR. Using fastp trimming at Q25 and MiXCR clonotype assembly, TCRdb reanalyzed the public sequencing data and kept in-frame beta chains. Rows with one shared CDR3 protein collapse into an entry with the most common genes and DNA. The sample has over 130,000 distinct CDR3 sequences on record, approximately 66% of them singletons. The ten biggest clones cover about 20% of the sample. Bulk unsorted tissue served as the source for RNA extraction, and RNA quality was assessed using a NanoDrop ND-1000 and an Agilent 2100.

Specimen: lung tumor tissue. The receptors originated from a man aged 55 to 70 with small cell lung cancer.

Details on this clonotype: This sequence may be a read error, since a much larger clone differs from it by one base. The V gene is TRBV5-4, the J gene TRBJ2-1; no reliable D call. CDR1 is SGHNT and CDR2 is YYREEE in the germline V gene (reference sequence). Trimming cost V 4 bases and J 9 bases, with 20 bases left between them. The CDR3 spans 15 residues. CDR3 DNA: TGTGCCAGCAGCGTCCTTGGTGGGTGCTTCGGTGAGCAGTTCTTC. Its protein is CASSVLGGCFGEQFF.

V gene TRBV20-1 combines with J gene TRBJ2-3, with 8 bases that match TRBD2. The V and J ends lost 2 bases and 3 bases, in that order; junction bases with no gene match: 4. The CDR3 length is 14 residues. Germline V gives CDR1 DFQATT, CDR2 SNEGSKA (reference sequence). The CDR3 spells CSARPGGRTDTQYF. CDR3 coding DNA: TGCAGTGCTAGACCGGGAGGGCGAACAGATACGCAGTATTTT.

Turning to this clonotype: Given a much more abundant clone one base away, this may be a read error. The chain's CDR3 is CSAGRVEQFF. CDR3 nucleotides: TGCAGTGCTGGCAGAGTGGAGCAGTTCTTC. The V call is TRBV20-1, the J call TRBJ2-1; D remains unclear. The CDR3 contains 10 residues. Germline CDR1 DFQATT, CDR2 SNEGSKA (reference sequence). V lost 5 bases and J 10 bases, leaving 9 bases between the germline ends.

Only one count was recorded for this clonotype. A much larger clonotype is one base distant, so this may be a read error. In this CDR3 the conserved last residue, phenylalanine or tryptophan, is missing, so a read error is likely. The V call is TRBV20-1, the J call TRBJ2-5; either TRBD1 or TRBD2 may fit D (5 bases each). Germline CDR1 is DFQATT and CDR2 is SNEGSKA (reference sequence). The ends were cut back, 8 bases at V and 3 bases at J, with 16 bases in the middle. CDR3 length equals 13 residues. The CDR3 sequence is CSTSTGAKETQYL. The CDR3 region has the DNA TGCAGTACCTCCACCGGGGCTAAAGAGACCCAGTACCTC.

This clonotype was observed at least ten times. The gene calls are TRBV11-2 and TRBJ2-1, with 8 bases fitting TRBD2. Germline V gene lookup returns CDR1 SGHAT and CDR2 FQNNGV. The CDR3 length is 15 residues. V shed 5 bases and J 5 bases; nucleotides not matched to a gene: 8. DNA for the CDR3: TGTGCCAGCAGCGCTGGGACTAGACCTAACAATGAGCAGTTCTTC. Translated: CASSAGTRPNNEQFF.

In regard to this clonotype: One base away lies a much larger clone, so this may be a sequencing read error. The chain uses TRBV20-1 and TRBJ1-1; TRBD1 aligns across 7 bases. Germline-derived CDR1 and CDR2 are DFQATT and SNEGSKA (reference sequence). This CDR3 has 14 residues. J lost 0 bases, V lost 5 bases, and 6 bases had no gene match. This CDR3 is CSAPPGQMNTEAFF. CDR3 in DNA: TGCAGTGCTCCTCCGGGACAGATGAACACTGAAGCTTTCTTT.

This clonotype has only one observation. CDR3 nucleotide sequence: TGTGCCAGCAGCCATACAGCGGGATTCTCCTACGAGCAGTATGTC. Its protein is CASSHTAGFSYEQYV. The chain uses TRBV6-2 or TRBV6-3 and TRBJ2-7, with 7 bases lining up with TRBD2. CDR1 MNHEY and CDR2 SVGEGT come from the germline V gene. The length of the CDR3 is 15 residues.

Points on this clonotype: An end of the junction does not agree with germline; a read error may underlie this. This chain links TRBV6-6 with TRBJ2-5; D might be TRBD2 (5 bases). The germline CDR1 and CDR2 sequences are MNHNY and SVGAGI (reference sequence). The CDR3 consists of 14 residues. Here the CDR3 DNA reads TGTGGCAGCAGCCAGGTACTAGGGAAAGAGACCCAGTACTTC. It translates to CGSSQVLGKETQYF.

Points on this clonotype: The germline gene is not matched at one end of the junction; a read error may be the cause. This rearrangement joins TRBV6-1 to TRBJ1-5; D ambiguous. Germline values: CDR1 MNHNS, CDR2 SASEGT. The CDR3 loop spans 11 amino acids. The CDR3 protein is CASNSKQPQHF. In nucleotides, the CDR3 is TGTGCCAGCAACAGCAAACAGCCCCAGCATTTT.

Points on this clonotype: The conserved final phenylalanine or tryptophan is absent from the CDR3, which likely points to a read error. The chain links TRBV12-3 or TRBV12-4 to TRBJ1-3; no definite D call. The CDR3 runs 14 residues. The V end was cut by 3 bases, the J end by 3 bases, with 9 bases between. CDR3 in amino acids: CASSFPDLGNTIYS. The CDR3 DNA reads TGTGCCAGCAGTTTCCCAGACCTTGGAAACACCATATATTCT.